This record concerns one TCR beta chain sequence. Its antigen is unknown. The entry originates in a study of response to subunit inactivated influenza vaccine. The germline gives CDR1 SEHNR, CDR2 FQNEAQ (reference sequence). This CDR3 has 13 residues. Trimming left V 2 bases short and J 6 bases short, with 9 bases between. TCRdb used MiXCR to reprocess the RT-PCR reads, holding one entry per CDR3 protein. The top ten hold approximately 2% of the sample, which has 450,000 to 550,000 distinct CDR3 sequences, 25% seen once. Study results and caveats: The authors put forward the suggestion that each seasonal influenza vaccination may bring in only a limited number of new T cells.

Sample: CD4+ T cells sorted from PBMCs, taken 4 to 6 days after vaccination. The chain couples TRBV7-9 to TRBJ2-3; D is unresolved. The receptor comes from a man over 45 who received an inactivated influenza vaccine. CDR3 protein: CASSLLNSDTQYF. The CDR3 DNA sequence: TGTGCCAGCAGCTTACTAAACTCCGATACGCAGTATTTT. The full variable domain, in which reference TRBV7-9 and TRBJ2-3 provide the parts outside the CDR3, is DTGVSQNPRHKITKRGQNVTFRCDPISEHNRLYWYRQTLGQGPEFLTYFQNEAQLEKSRLLSDRFSAERPKGSFSTLEIQRTEQGDSAMYLCASSLLNSDTQYFGPGTRLTVL.